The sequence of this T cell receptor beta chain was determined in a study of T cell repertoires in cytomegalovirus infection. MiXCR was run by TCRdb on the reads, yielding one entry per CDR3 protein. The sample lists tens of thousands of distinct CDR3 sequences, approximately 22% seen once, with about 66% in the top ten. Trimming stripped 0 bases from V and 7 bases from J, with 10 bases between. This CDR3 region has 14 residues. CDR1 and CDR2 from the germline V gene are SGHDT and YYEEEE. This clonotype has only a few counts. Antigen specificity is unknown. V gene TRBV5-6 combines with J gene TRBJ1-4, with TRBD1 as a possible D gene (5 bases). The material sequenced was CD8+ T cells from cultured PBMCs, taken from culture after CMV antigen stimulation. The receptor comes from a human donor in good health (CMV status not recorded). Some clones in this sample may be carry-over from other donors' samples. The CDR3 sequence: CASSLGQGSEKLFF. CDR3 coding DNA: TGTGCCAGCAGCTTGGGGCAGGGAAGTGAAAAACTGTTTTTT. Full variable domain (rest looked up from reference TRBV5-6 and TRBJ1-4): DAGVTQSPTHLIKTRGQQVTLRCSPKSGHDTVSWYQQALGQGPQFIFQYYEEEERQRGNFPDRFSGHQFPNYSSELNVNALLLGDSALYLCASSLGQGSEKLFFGSGTQLSVL.